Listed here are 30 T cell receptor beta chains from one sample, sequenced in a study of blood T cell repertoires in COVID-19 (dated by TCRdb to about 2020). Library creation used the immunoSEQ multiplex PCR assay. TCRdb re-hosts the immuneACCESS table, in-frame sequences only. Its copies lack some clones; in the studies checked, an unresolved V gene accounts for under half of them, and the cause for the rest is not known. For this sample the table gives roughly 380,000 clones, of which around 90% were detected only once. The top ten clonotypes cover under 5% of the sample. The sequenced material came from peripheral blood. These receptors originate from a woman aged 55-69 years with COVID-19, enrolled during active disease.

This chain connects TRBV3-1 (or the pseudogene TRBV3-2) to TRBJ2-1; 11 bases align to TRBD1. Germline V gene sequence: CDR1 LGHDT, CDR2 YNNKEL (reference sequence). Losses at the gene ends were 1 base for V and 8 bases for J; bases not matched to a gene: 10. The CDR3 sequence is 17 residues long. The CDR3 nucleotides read TGTGCCAGCAGCCAAGGGTGGACAGGGGGCCTTAGGGATGAGCAGTTCTTC. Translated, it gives CASSQGWTGGLRDEQFF.

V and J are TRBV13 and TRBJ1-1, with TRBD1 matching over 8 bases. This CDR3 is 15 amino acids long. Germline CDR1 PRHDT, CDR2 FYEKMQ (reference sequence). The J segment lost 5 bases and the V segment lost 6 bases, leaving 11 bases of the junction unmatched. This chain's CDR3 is CASSQTGAPRTEAFF. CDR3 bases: TGTGCCAGCAGTCAGACAGGGGCCCCTAGGACTGAAGCTTTCTTT.

CDR3 sequence: CASSQQGQNTEAFF. The CDR3 region has the DNA TGTGCCAGCAGCCAACAGGGGCAGAACACTGAAGCTTTCTTT. The chain employs TRBV3-1 (or the pseudogene TRBV3-2) and TRBJ1-1, with D possibly being TRBD1 (6 bases). With 2 bases removed from V and 1 base from J, the gap between germline ends came to 8 bases. Germline assignment: CDR1 LGHDT and CDR2 YNNKEL (reference sequence). This CDR3 is built from 14 residues.

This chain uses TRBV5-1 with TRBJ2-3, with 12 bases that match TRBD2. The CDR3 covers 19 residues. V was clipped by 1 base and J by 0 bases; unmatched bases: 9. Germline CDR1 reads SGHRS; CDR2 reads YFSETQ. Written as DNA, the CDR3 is TGCGCCAGCAGCTTGACTAGCGGGGGGTTTCCATCTAGCACAGATACGCAGTATTTT. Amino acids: CASSLTSGGFPSSTDTQYF.

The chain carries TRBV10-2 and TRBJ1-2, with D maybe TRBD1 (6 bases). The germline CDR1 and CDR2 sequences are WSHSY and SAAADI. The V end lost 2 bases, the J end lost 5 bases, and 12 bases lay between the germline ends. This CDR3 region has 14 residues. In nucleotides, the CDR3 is TGCGCCAGCAGTGAGGGACAGCTTTATTATGGCTACACCTTC. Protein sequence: CASSEGQLYYGYTF.

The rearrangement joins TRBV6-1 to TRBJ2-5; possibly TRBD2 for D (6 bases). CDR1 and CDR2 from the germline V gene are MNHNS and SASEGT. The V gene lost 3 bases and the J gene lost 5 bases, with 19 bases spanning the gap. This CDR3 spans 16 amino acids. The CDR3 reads CASSDPRGPILETQYF. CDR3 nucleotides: TGTGCCAGCAGTGACCCGCGGGGCCCGATTTTGGAGACCCAGTACTTC.

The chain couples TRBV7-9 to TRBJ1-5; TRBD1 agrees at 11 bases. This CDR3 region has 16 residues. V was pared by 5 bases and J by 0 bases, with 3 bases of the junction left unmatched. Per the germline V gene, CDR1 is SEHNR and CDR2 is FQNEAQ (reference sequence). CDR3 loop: CASSIGTGGSNQPQHF. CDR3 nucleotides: TGTGCCAGCAGCATCGGGACAGGGGGTAGCAATCAGCCCCAGCATTTT.

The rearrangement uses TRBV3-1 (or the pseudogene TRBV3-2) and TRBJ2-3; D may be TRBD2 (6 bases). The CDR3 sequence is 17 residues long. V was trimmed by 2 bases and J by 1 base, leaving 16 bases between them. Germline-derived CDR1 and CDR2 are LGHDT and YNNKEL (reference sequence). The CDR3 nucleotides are TGTGCCAGCAGCCAAACCAGGGCGGGGTCTCGCACAGATACGCAGTATTTT. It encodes CASSQTRAGSRTDTQYF.

CDR3 sequence: CASSSGRDNSPLHF. CDR3 DNA: TGCGCCAGCAGCTCGGGCAGGGATAATTCACCCCTCCACTTT. The V call is TRBV5-1, the J call TRBJ1-6; a possible D gene is TRBD1 (5 bases). CDR1 and CDR2 from the germline V gene are SGHRS and YFSETQ. CDR3 size: 14 residues. V dropped 3 bases and J dropped 5 bases, with 9 bases sitting between them.

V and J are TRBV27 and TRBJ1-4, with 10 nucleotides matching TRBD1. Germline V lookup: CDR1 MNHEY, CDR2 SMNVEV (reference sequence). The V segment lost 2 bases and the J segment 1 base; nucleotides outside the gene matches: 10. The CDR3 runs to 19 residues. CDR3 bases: TGTGCCAGCAGTTTAATTACCGCCCGGACAGGGGGAACTAATGAAAAACTGTTTTTT. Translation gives CASSLITARTGGTNEKLFF.

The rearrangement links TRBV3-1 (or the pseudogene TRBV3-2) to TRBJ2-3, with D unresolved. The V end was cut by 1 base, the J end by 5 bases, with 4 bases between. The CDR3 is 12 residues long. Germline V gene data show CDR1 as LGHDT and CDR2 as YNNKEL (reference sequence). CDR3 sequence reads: CASSQGQDTQYF. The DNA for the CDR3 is TGTGCCAGCAGCCAAGGGCAAGATACGCAGTATTTT.

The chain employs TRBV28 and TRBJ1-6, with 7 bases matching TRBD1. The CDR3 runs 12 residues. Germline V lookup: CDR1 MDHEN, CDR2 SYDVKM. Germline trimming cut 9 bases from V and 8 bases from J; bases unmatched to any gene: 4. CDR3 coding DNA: TGTGCCAGTAGAGACAGGGATTCACCCCTCCACTTT. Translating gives CASRDRDSPLHF.

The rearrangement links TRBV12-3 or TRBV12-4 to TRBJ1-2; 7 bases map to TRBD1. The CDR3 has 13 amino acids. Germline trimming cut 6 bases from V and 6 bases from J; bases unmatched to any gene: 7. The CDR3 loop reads CASSLRQGHGYTF. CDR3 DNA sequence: TGTGCCAGCAGCCTTAGACAGGGCCATGGCTACACCTTC.

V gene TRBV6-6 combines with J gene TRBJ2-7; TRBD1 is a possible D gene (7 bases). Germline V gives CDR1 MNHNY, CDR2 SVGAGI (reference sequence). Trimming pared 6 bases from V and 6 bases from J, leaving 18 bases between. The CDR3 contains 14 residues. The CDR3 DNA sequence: TGTGCCAGCAGCTCCAACAGGGGTAGCGGCGAGCAGTACTTC. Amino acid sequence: CASSSNRGSGEQYF.

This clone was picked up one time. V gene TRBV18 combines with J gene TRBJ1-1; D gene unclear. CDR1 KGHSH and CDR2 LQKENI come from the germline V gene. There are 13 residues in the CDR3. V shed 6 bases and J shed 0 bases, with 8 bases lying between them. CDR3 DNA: TGTGCCAGCTCGGAGAACATGAACACTGAAGCTTTCTTT. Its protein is CASSENMNTEAFF.

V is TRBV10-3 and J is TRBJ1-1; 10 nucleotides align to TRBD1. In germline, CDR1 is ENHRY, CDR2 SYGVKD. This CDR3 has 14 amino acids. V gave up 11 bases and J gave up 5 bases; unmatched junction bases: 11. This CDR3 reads CAVSGTGVMTEAFF. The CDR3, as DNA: TGTGCCGTCTCCGGGACAGGGGTTATGACTGAAGCTTTCTTT.

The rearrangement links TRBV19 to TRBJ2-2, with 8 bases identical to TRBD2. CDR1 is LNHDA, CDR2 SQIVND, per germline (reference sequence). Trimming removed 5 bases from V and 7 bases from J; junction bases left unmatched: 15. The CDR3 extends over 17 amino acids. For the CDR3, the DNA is TGTGCCAGTAGTGGGGTTCCCGGGGGGGTCGTTATCGGGGAGCTGTTTTTT. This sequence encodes CASSGVPGGVVIGELFF.

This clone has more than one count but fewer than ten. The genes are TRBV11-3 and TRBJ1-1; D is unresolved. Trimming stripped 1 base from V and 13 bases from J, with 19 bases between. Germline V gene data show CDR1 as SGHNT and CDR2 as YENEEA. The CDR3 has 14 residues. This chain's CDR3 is CASSLVVSGGPVFF. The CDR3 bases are TGTGCCAGCAGCTTAGTGGTGTCGGGCGGGCCCGTTTTCTTT.

CDR3 sequence: CASSVVAANTGELFF. CDR3 nucleotides: TGTGCCAGCAGCGTAGTAGCGGCGAACACCGGGGAGCTGTTTTTT. The chain has TRBV9 and TRBJ2-2; a possible D gene is TRBD2 (6 bases). The CDR3 totals 15 residues. The V gene lost 0 bases and the J gene lost 0 bases, with 6 bases spanning the gap. The germline gives CDR1 SGDLS, CDR2 YYNGEE.

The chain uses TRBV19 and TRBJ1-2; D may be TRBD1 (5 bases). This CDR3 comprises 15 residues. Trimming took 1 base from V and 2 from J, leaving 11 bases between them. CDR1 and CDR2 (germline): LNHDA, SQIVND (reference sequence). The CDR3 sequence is CASSIGRQNNYGYTF. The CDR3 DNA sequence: TGTGCCAGTAGTATAGGGCGACAGAACAACTATGGCTACACCTTC.

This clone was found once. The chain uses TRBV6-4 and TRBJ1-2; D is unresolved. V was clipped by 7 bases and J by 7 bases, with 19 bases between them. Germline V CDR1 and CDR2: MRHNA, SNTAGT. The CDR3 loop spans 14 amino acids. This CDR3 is CASMTSLMRGGYTF. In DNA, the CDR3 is TGTGCCAGCATGACCTCTTTGATGCGGGGTGGCTACACCTTC.

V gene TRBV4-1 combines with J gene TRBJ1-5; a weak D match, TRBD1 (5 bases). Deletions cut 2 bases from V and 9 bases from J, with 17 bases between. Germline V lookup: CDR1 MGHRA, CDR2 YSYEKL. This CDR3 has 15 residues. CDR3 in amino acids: CASSQSVAAGGPQHF. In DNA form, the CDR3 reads TGCGCCAGCAGCCAATCGGTCGCGGCCGGGGGGCCCCAGCATTTT.

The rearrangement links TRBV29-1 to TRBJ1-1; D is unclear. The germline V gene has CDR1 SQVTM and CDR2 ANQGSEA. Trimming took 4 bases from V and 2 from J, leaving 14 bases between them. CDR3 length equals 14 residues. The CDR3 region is CSVAVTLDNTEAFF. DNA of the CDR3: TGCAGCGTTGCAGTGACACTGGATAACACTGAAGCTTTCTTT.

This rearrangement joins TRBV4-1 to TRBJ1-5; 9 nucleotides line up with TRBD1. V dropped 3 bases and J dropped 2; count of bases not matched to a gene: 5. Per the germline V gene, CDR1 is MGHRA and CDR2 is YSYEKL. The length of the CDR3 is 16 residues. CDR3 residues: CASSQGQGPRNQPQHF. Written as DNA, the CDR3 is TGCGCCAGCAGCCAGGGACAGGGCCCTCGCAATCAGCCCCAGCATTTT.

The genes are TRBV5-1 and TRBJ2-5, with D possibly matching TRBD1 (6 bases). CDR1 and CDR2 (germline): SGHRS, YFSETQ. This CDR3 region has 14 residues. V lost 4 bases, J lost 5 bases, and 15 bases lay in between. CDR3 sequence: CASSLGQLGETQYF. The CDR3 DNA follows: TGCGCCAGCAGCCTTGGACAGTTAGGGGAGACCCAGTACTTC.

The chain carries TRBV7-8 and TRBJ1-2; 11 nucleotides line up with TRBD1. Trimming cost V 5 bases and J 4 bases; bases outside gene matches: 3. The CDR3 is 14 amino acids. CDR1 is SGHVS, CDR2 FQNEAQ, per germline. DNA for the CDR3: TGTGCCAGCAGCCCCGGACAGGGGGCCTATGGCTACACCTTC. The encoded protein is CASSPGQGAYGYTF.

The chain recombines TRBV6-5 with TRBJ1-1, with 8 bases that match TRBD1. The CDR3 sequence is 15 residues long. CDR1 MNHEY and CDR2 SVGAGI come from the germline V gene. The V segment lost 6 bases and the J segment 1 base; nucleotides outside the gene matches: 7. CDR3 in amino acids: CASRPGGIRNTEAFF. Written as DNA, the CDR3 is TGTGCCAGCAGACCAGGGGGCATTCGGAACACTGAAGCTTTCTTT.

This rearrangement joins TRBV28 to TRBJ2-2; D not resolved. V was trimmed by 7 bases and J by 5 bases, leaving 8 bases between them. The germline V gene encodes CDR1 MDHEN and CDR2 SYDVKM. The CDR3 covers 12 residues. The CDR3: CASTRRTGELFF. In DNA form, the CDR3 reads TGTGCCAGCACTAGAAGGACCGGGGAGCTGTTTTTT.

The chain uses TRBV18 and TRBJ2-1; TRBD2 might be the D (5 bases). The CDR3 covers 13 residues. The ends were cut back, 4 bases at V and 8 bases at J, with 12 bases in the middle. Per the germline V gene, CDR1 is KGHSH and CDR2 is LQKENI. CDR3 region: CASSLSGGDEQFF. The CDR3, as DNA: TGTGCCAGCTCACTATCAGGAGGCGATGAGCAGTTCTTC.

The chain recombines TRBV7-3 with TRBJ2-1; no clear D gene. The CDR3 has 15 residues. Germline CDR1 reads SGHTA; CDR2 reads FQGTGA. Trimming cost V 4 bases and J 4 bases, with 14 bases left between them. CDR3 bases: TGTGCCAGCAGCTCCAAATCACTTAGTTACAATGAGCAGTTCTTC. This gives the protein CASSSKSLSYNEQFF.